This entry features one T cell receptor (beta chain) sequence. Its specificity is not known. This sample was taken from a study of radiation and T cells in renal cell carcinoma. On the study more broadly: Nephrectomy followed 15 Gy stereotactic body radiation by 4 weeks. The study, taken as a whole, reports: In blood, top tumor clones expanded by 2 weeks, shrinking by 4.

CDR1 is KGHSH and CDR2 is LQKENI in the germline V gene. The V segment lost 4 bases and the J segment 6 bases; nucleotides outside the gene matches: 7. There are 15 residues in the CDR3. As for time point: blood 2 weeks post-SBRT. The treatment denotes: 15 Gy SBRT to primary tumor, nephrectomy 4 weeks later. Data came from immunoSEQ multiplex PCR; TCRdb stores just in-frame clones and leaves some out. The top ten hold under 6.5% of the sample, which has 70,000 or so clones, 82% seen once. J is TRBJ1-4 and V is TRBV18, with 8 nucleotides matching TRBD1. The starting material was blood, obtained from a patient whose treatment included radiotherapy and nephrectomy. The receptor was isolated from a man in his sixties with renal cell carcinoma. The CDR3 here is CASSRDQGADEKLFF. CDR3 bases: TGTGCCAGCTCACGGGATCAGGGGGCCGATGAAAAACTGTTTTTT. Variable domain in full (rest from reference TRBV18 and TRBJ1-4): NAGVMQNPRHLVRRRGQEARLRCSPMKGHSHVYWYRQLPEEGLKFMVYLQKENIIDESGMPKERFSAEFPKEGPSILRIQQVVRGDSAAYFCASSRDQGADEKLFFGSGTQLSVL.